This T cell receptor (beta chain) was found in a study of blood T cells in healthy people across ages. Findings and limits, study-wide: Diversity was estimated from one million T cells, and these estimates were considered underestimates. No one knew whether donors had CMV, which possibly confounded expanded clonotype changes.

The CDR3 has 13 residues. Germline V gene data show CDR1 as DFQATT and CDR2 as SNEGSKA (reference sequence). V lost 4 bases to trimming and J lost 4 bases, with 13 bases between them. As to this clonotype: Its cognate antigen is unknown.

A sample-barcoded 5' primer and a J-beta primer mix were used in a second PCR of about 6 to 12 cycles. Each cDNA molecule, via a template-switch adaptor with 12 random nucleotides, was tagged. A single record per CDR3 protein comes from TCRdb applying MiXCR to the 5' RACE reads. The top ten hold over 30% of the sample, which has hundreds of thousands of distinct CDR3 sequences, roughly three fifths seen once. Caucasian, healthy and from Russia, the donors were aged between about 6 and 100. The rearrangement joins TRBV20-1 to TRBJ2-5; D is perhaps TRBD2 (6 bases). The TCR comes from a man aged 55-75 years in good health. The material sequenced was blood. The CDR3 region is CSATRASAETQYF. CDR3 sequence (DNA): TGCAGTGCTACTAGGGCTAGCGCAGAGACCCAGTACTTC.